The 11 T cell receptor beta chains reported below all come from one sample, sequenced in a study of blood T cell repertoires in COVID-19. Method: immunoSEQ multiplex PCR; TCRdb's copy keeps in-frame clones and lacks some. The sample lists 250,000 to 300,000 clones; roughly 88% were seen once. What was sequenced was PBMCs or T cells enriched from blood (not recorded which). Receptors originate from a woman between 35 and 50 years old with acute COVID-19.

Only one count was recorded for this clone. J is TRBJ1-2 and V is TRBV27, with TRBD1 matching 12 bases. CDR3 size: 18 residues. J was trimmed by 2 bases and V by 6 bases; bases with no gene match: 13. Germline V gives CDR1 MNHEY, CDR2 SMNVEV (reference sequence). The CDR3 region has the DNA TGTGCCAGCAGAAACCGGGACAGGGGGCGCAAGTTCAACTATGGCTACACCTTC. This gives the protein CASRNRDRGRKFNYGYTF.

The V call is TRBV4-1, the J call TRBJ2-3; D gene ambiguous. CDR1 and CDR2 (germline): MGHRA, YSYEKL. This CDR3 comprises 12 residues. Trimming stripped 4 bases from V and 6 bases from J, with 8 bases between. CDR3 nucleotides: TGCGCCAGCAGCCCCTCTAGTGATACGCAGTATTTT. Encoded protein: CASSPSSDTQYF.

The chain recombines TRBV4-1 with TRBJ1-4, with 9 bases fitting TRBD1. This CDR3 is 17 amino acids long. V dropped 6 bases and J dropped 5; count of bases not matched to a gene: 13. Germline-derived CDR1 and CDR2 are MGHRA and YSYEKL. As DNA, the CDR3 is TGCGCCAGCAGGGTCGGACAGGGGATTGACAAAAATGAAAAACTGTTTTTT. Encoded protein: CASRVGQGIDKNEKLFF.

The chain recombines TRBV30 with TRBJ1-1; 7 nucleotides align to TRBD1. With V trimmed by 2 bases and J by 4 bases, 7 bases remained unmatched. This CDR3 is built from 14 residues. CDR1 GTSNPN and CDR2 SVGIG come from the germline V gene (reference sequence). The CDR3 sequence: CAWSKQGSSTEAFF. CDR3 coding DNA: TGTGCCTGGAGTAAACAGGGGTCGAGCACTGAAGCTTTCTTT.

This clone showed up just once. This rearrangement joins TRBV5-5 to TRBJ2-5; D call uncertain. The germline gives CDR1 SGHKS, CDR2 YYEKEE (reference sequence). V lost 3 bases, J lost 2 bases, and 14 bases lay in between. This CDR3 region has 15 residues. The CDR3 loop reads CASSSIPGGQETQYF. The CDR3 DNA follows: TGTGCCAGCAGCTCCATCCCTGGCGGACAAGAGACCCAGTACTTC.

The chain combines TRBV2 with TRBJ1-2; 7 bases line up with TRBD1. The CDR3 loop spans 15 amino acids. Per germline, CDR1 SNHLY and CDR2 FYNNEI. With 6 bases clipped from V and 2 bases from J, the junction kept 9 bases outside the gene matches. The CDR3 DNA sequence: TGTGCCAGCAGACTACTGGACAGGCCCAACTATGGCTACACCTTC. It yields the protein CASRLLDRPNYGYTF.

V gene TRBV2 combines with J gene TRBJ1-1, with 8 positions matching TRBD1. V lost 10 bases and J lost 5; bases outside the gene matches: 6. Germline CDR1 and CDR2: SNHLY and FYNNEI. There are 12 residues in the CDR3. CDR3 nucleotides: TGTGCCATCGGACAGGGTTCAACTGAAGCTTTCTTT. The encoded protein is CAIGQGSTEAFF.

The V and J genes are TRBV28 and TRBJ1-5; no reliable D call. Germline V gene lookup returns CDR1 MDHEN and CDR2 SYDVKM. The CDR3 covers 16 residues. The V and J ends lost 3 bases and 2 bases respectively, with 14 bases between them. The CDR3 spells CASSFPDSLGNQPQHF. The CDR3, as DNA: TGTGCCAGCAGTTTCCCCGACTCCCTGGGCAATCAGCCCCAGCATTTT.

V and J are TRBV7-9 and TRBJ1-4; 7 positions agree with TRBD1. The V and J ends lost 4 bases and 2 bases, in that order; junction bases with no gene match: 10. The CDR3 is made up of 17 amino acids. Germline V gene lookup returns CDR1 SEHNR and CDR2 FQNEAQ (reference sequence). The CDR3 DNA reads TGTGCCAGCAGCTCTACCCTACGGACAGGTACTAATGAAAAACTGTTTTTT. Residues: CASSSTLRTGTNEKLFF.

The rearrangement joins TRBV6-6 to TRBJ2-3; TRBD2 matches 7 bases. The length of the CDR3 is 14 residues. CDR1 and CDR2 (germline): MNHNY, SVGAGI (reference sequence). V shed 5 bases, J shed 4 bases, and the junction held 6 bases outside the gene matches. This CDR3 reads CASSLADPPDTQYF. The CDR3 region has the DNA TGTGCCAGCAGTCTAGCGGACCCCCCAGATACGCAGTATTTT.

The chain combines TRBV6-2 or TRBV6-3 with TRBJ2-1; 13 nucleotides agree with TRBD2. This CDR3 has 16 amino acids. Per the germline V gene, CDR1 is MNHEY and CDR2 is SVGEGT. The trim removed 5 bases at V and 5 bases at J, leaving 6 bases unmatched. The CDR3 is CASSRTTSGGHNEQFF. The CDR3, as DNA: TGTGCCAGCAGTCGAACGACTAGCGGGGGGCACAATGAGCAGTTCTTC.